The sequence of this T cell receptor beta chain was determined in a study of cytomegalovirus exposure and HLA in healthy donors. Across the whole study: Caucasian-associated ancestry cluster membership applied to less than 85% of around 400 genotyped donors.

Unrecorded immune exposure was likely among donors, who were nominally healthy when sampled. In the PCR, 60 Vbeta and 13 Jbeta primers were used. Profiled with immunoSEQ multiplex PCR; TCRdb holds only in-frame clones, not every one. This sample has tens of thousands of clones, with roughly 79% found just once. General study results and limits: CMV serostatus was the sole immune exposure information available. A later examination showed that TCR association rates differed by HLA locus, with DRB1 most and HLA-C fewest.

Turning to this clone: Its antigen is not identified.

CDR3 length equals 15 residues. Trimming took 6 bases from V and 6 from J, leaving 21 bases between them. The germline CDR1 and CDR2 sequences are MDHEN and SYDVKM. The sequencing sample was made of PBMCs. The chain uses TRBV28 and TRBJ2-7, with D maybe TRBD2 (6 bases). The origin of this receptor is a woman between 40 and 55 years old in good health and CMV-seronegative. CDR3 amino acids: CASRRLGGSSGEQYF. The DNA of the CDR3 is TGTGCCAGCAGGCGTCTGGGAGGCTCTTCGGGCGAGCAGTACTTC.